These 19 T cell receptor beta chains share one sample of origin, sequenced in a study of T cell repertoires in cytomegalovirus infection. TCRdb reprocessed the reads with MiXCR, giving one entry per CDR3 protein. The profile shows about 140,000 distinct CDR3 sequences, 6.5% of them singletons. Source material: PBMCs. The receptor source for this set is a human donor in good health (CMV status not recorded). Some clones in this sample may be carry-over from other donors' samples.

V and J are TRBV20-1 and TRBJ2-1, with D unclear. The germline V and J ends were trimmed by 5 bases and 7 bases, with 15 bases remaining between them. The CDR3 length is 13 residues. Looked up from germline, CDR1 is DFQATT and CDR2 is SNEGSKA (reference sequence). The CDR3 sequence: CSAPWGTLNEQFF. The DNA for the CDR3 is TGCAGTGCTCCCTGGGGAACCCTTAATGAGCAGTTCTTC.

V is TRBV7-9 and J is TRBJ2-3; D may be TRBD2 (6 bases). The germline V gene has CDR1 SEHNR and CDR2 FQNEAQ (reference sequence). The CDR3 extends over 14 amino acids. Trimming took 7 bases from V and 2 from J, leaving 13 bases between them. This CDR3 is CASTTTGVTDTQYF. DNA for the CDR3: TGTGCCAGCACCACCACGGGAGTCACAGATACGCAGTATTTT.

This clonotype was counted a few times. This sequence joins TRBV20-1 and TRBJ2-1; D ambiguous. The CDR3 has 11 residues. The germline V and J ends were trimmed by 5 bases and 9 bases, with 11 bases remaining between them. Looked up from germline, CDR1 is DFQATT and CDR2 is SNEGSKA (reference sequence). As DNA, the CDR3 is TGCAGTGCTCCGGCCATTGGTGAGCAGTTCTTC. Its protein is CSAPAIGEQFF.

There are many counts of this clonotype. The rearrangement uses TRBV4-2 and TRBJ1-4, with 10 bases aligning to TRBD1. Germline trimming cut 2 bases from V and 5 bases from J; bases unmatched to any gene: 2. The CDR3 spans 15 residues. Germline V CDR1 and CDR2: LGHNA, YNFKEQ. In DNA, the CDR3 is TGTGCCAGCAGCCAACCGGGACAGGGGAATGAAAAACTGTTTTTT. It encodes CASSQPGQGNEKLFF.

This clonotype has a count of ten or more. The chain uses TRBV29-1 and TRBJ2-1; 8 bases agree with TRBD2. Germline V gene lookup returns CDR1 SQVTM and CDR2 ANQGSEA. The CDR3 is 14 amino acids. V was pared by 7 bases and J by 0 bases, with 5 bases of the junction left unmatched. The CDR3 sequence is CSGGSGGSYNEQFF. The CDR3 region has the DNA TGCAGCGGTGGGAGCGGGGGCTCCTACAATGAGCAGTTCTTC.

This clonotype showed up many times. The DNA of the CDR3 is TGTGCCAGCAGTTACGGGCGGGTCACAGATACGCAGTATTTT. It codes for CASSYGRVTDTQYF. The chain has TRBV6-2 or TRBV6-3 and TRBJ2-3, with D possibly matching TRBD2 (5 bases). This CDR3 comprises 14 residues. Germline V lookup: CDR1 MNHEY, CDR2 SVGEGT. Trimming cost V 2 bases and J 2 bases, with 8 bases left between them.

This clonotype has a count of ten or more. This rearrangement joins TRBV6-2 or TRBV6-3 to TRBJ2-7; the match to TRBD2 covers 9 bases. The ends lost 4 bases at V and 0 bases at J; junction bases unmatched: 4. This CDR3 is 15 amino acids long. CDR1 and CDR2 (germline): MNHEY, SVGEGT. CDR3 protein: CASSSASGASYEQYF. CDR3 bases: TGTGCCAGCAGTTCCGCTAGCGGGGCCTCCTACGAGCAGTACTTC.

The sample holds a few counts of this clonotype. J is TRBJ1-5 and V is TRBV7-2; no reliable D call. Looked up from germline, CDR1 is SGHTA and CDR2 is FQGNSA. Deletions cut 1 base from V and 5 bases from J, with 12 bases between. CDR3 length equals 15 residues. CDR3 loop: CASSLGGISDQPQHF. CDR3 DNA: TGTGCCAGCAGCTTAGGCGGAATCAGCGATCAGCCCCAGCATTTT.

This clonotype has at least ten counts. J is TRBJ2-7 and V is TRBV14; maybe TRBD1 (5 bases). The V end lost 0 bases, the J end lost 3 bases, and 12 bases lay between the germline ends. The CDR3 consists of 15 residues. Per germline, CDR1 SGHDN and CDR2 FVKESK. CDR3 sequence: CASSQEWAGNYEQYF. In DNA form, the CDR3 reads TGTGCCAGCAGCCAAGAATGGGCAGGGAACTACGAGCAGTACTTC.

At least ten counts were recorded for this clonotype. This chain links TRBV20-1 with TRBJ2-7; D possibly corresponds to TRBD1 (6 bases). CDR3 size: 14 residues. CDR1 DFQATT and CDR2 SNEGSKA come from the germline V gene (reference sequence). V was shortened by 0 bases and J by 5 bases, with 14 bases between the two germline ends. CDR3 DNA sequence: TGCAGTGCTAGAGAAGGGGGTTTAAGGGACGAGCAGTACTTC. It translates to CSAREGGLRDEQYF.

This clonotype was found a few times. The gene calls are TRBV3-1 and TRBJ1-1; D is perhaps TRBD1 (5 bases). Trimming cost V 0 bases and J 3 bases, with 8 bases left between them. The CDR3 covers 14 residues. The germline V gene encodes CDR1 LGHDT and CDR2 YNNKEL (reference sequence). The CDR3 nucleotides are TGTGCCAGCAGCCAAGACAGGGTGGACACTGAAGCTTTCTTT. It translates to CASSQDRVDTEAFF.

This clonotype was detected a few times. This chain joins TRBV7-2 and TRBJ2-2; 8 bases map to TRBD1. Germline loops: CDR1 SGHTA, CDR2 FQGNSA. V was clipped by 2 bases and J by 4 bases; unmatched bases: 6. The CDR3 loop spans 16 amino acids. CDR3 sequence (DNA): TGTGCCAGCAGCTTAATGACAGGGGCGACCACCGGGGAGCTGTTTTTT. It specifies CASSLMTGATTGELFF. The whole variable domain, filled in from reference TRBV7-2 and TRBJ2-2, reads GAGVSQSPSNKVTEKGKDVELRCDPISGHTALYWYRQSLGQGLEFLIYFQGNSAPDKSGLPSDRFSAERTGGSVSTLTIQRTQQEDSAVYLCASSLMTGATTGELFFGEGSRLTVL.

The sample holds many counts of this clonotype. This chain joins TRBV7-2 and TRBJ2-7, with 7 nucleotides matching TRBD1. Germline V gene data show CDR1 as SGHTA and CDR2 as FQGNSA. Germline trimming cut 5 bases from V and 5 bases from J; bases unmatched to any gene: 9. This CDR3 contains 14 residues. CDR3 in amino acids: CASSPDRVRHEQYF. CDR3 nucleotides: TGTGCCAGCAGCCCTGACAGGGTTCGACACGAGCAGTACTTC.

This clonotype showed up many times. The genes are TRBV7-2 and TRBJ1-5; 8 bases line up with TRBD1. Germline CDR1 is SGHTA and CDR2 is FQGNSA. V gave up 6 bases and J gave up 6 bases; unmatched junction bases: 10. The length of the CDR3 is 15 residues. CDR3 region: CASSPGQGKSQPQHF. CDR3 nucleotide sequence: TGTGCCAGCAGTCCAGGACAGGGTAAAAGTCAGCCCCAGCATTTT.

This chain joins TRBV7-2 and TRBJ1-1; D gene unclear. The V end was cut by 5 bases, the J end by 3 bases, with 16 bases between. CDR1 SGHTA and CDR2 FQGNSA come from the germline V gene. CDR3 length equals 15 residues. The CDR3 sequence is CASSHSPRRDTEAFF. The CDR3 DNA sequence: TGTGCCAGCAGCCATTCGCCCCGAAGGGACACTGAAGCTTTCTTT.

This clonotype occurred many times. The gene calls are TRBV7-9 and TRBJ2-7; 8 bases are a match to TRBD1. Germline CDR1 is SEHNR and CDR2 is FQNEAQ (reference sequence). Trimming took 5 bases from V and 0 from J; bases not matched to a gene: 6. The CDR3 has 15 amino acids. This CDR3 is CASSEQGARSYEQYF. In DNA form, the CDR3 reads TGTGCCAGCAGCGAGCAGGGGGCCCGCTCCTACGAGCAGTACTTC.

This clonotype has ten or more counts. V gene TRBV7-8 combines with J gene TRBJ2-5, with 11 bases lining up with TRBD2. This CDR3 has 14 amino acids. Germline CDR1 reads SGHVS; CDR2 reads FQNEAQ. V lost 5 bases, J lost 3 bases, and 2 bases stayed unmatched. The CDR3 reads CASSPLAGEETQYF. Here the CDR3 DNA reads TGTGCCAGCAGCCCACTAGCGGGGGAAGAGACCCAGTACTTC.

This clonotype was seen a few times. The rearrangement joins TRBV6-2 or TRBV6-3 to TRBJ1-2; a possible D gene is TRBD1 (6 bases). Germline loops: CDR1 MNHEY, CDR2 SVGEGT. Deletions cut 6 bases from V and 8 bases from J, with 10 bases between. This CDR3 is 11 amino acids long. The CDR3 sequence: CASRTGHGYTF. The CDR3 DNA reads as TGTGCCAGCAGGACGGGACACGGCTACACCTTC.

This clonotype has ten or more counts. The CDR3 sequence is CSARGVRDRVDNEQFF. The CDR3 nucleotides read TGCAGTGCTAGAGGTGTCCGGGACAGGGTGGACAATGAGCAGTTCTTC. This chain joins TRBV20-1 and TRBJ2-1, with TRBD1 matching 9 bases. CDR3 size: 16 residues. Per germline, CDR1 DFQATT and CDR2 SNEGSKA (reference sequence). Germline trimming cut 1 base from V and 5 bases from J; bases unmatched to any gene: 9.